This is a list of T cell receptor beta chains from one sample in a study of T cells in tuberculosis. Clones were sequenced by immunoSEQ multiplex PCR, and TCRdb holds only the in-frame ones, with some missing. The sample carries over 40,000 clones, 90% to 95% recorded once. Sample: PBMCs. These receptors were obtained from a donor aged 10-29 years with latent tuberculosis or without tuberculosis infection. Each CDR3 is given with its conserved first and last residue. The order of the fields is J gene, clone size, D gene, V gene, CDR3 protein, CDR3 DNA. A D gene is named only where the DNA matches it firmly. Clone size is given for some rows only: seen once, a few or many times, or a class if the clone is expanded.

>TRBJ2-1|-|-|TRBV11-2
CASSFGPGQGSSYNEQFF
-
>TRBJ2-2|-|TRBD1|TRBV11-2
CASSSPGQVSGELFF
TGTGCCAGCAGCTCCCCGGGACAGGTTAGCGGGGAGCTGTTTTTT
>TRBJ2-1|once|TRBD2|TRBV10-1
CASSEGTSGRTHNEQFF
TGCGCCAGCAGCGAGGGGACTAGCGGGAGAACCCACAATGAGCAGTTCTTC
>TRBJ1-3|once|-|TRBV5-5
CASSFLAAGNTIYF
TGTGCCAGCAGCTTCTTGGCAGCTGGAAACACCATATATTTT
>TRBJ2-2|-|-|TRBV11-1
CASSFSGTLGGELFF
TGTGCCAGCAGCTTCTCCGGGACTCTGGGCGGGGAGCTGTTTTTT
>TRBJ2-7|-|TRBD2|TRBV4-2
CASSQEGGAYEQYF
TGTGCCAGCAGCCAAGAGGGAGGGGCCTACGAGCAGTACTTC
>TRBJ2-2|-|-|TRBV27
CASSFSTGTGELFF
TGTGCCAGCAGTTTCTCCACAGGGACCGGGGAGCTGTTTTTT
>TRBJ2-3|-|TRBD2|TRBV27
CASSLSRLATDTQYF
TGTGCCAGCAGTTTATCGAGACTAGCTACAGATACGCAGTATTTT
>TRBJ2-7|-|TRBD2|TRBV7-2
CASSLWAGGPYEQYF
TGTGCCAGCAGCTTATGGGCGGGGGGGCCTTACGAGCAGTACTTC
>TRBJ2-5|-|-|TRBV6-1
CASSEPQRDQETQYF
TGTGCCAGCAGTGAACCCCAGCGGGACCAAGAGACCCAGTACTTC
>TRBJ1-4|-|TRBD1|TRBV11-2
CASSHRTGSLATNEKLFF
TGTGCCAGCAGCCATAGGACAGGGTCGTTGGCAACTAATGAAAAACTGTTTTTT
>TRBJ2-7|few|-|TRBV4-1
CASSQLELGSYEQYF
TGCGCCAGCAGCCAGCTAGAACTAGGCTCGTACGAGCAGTACTTC
>TRBJ2-1|-|-|TRBV20-1
CSTSWEQFF
TGCAGTACTTCGTGGGAGCAGTTCTTC
>TRBJ2-1|-|TRBD2|TRBV7-6
CASSPDFSGSSYNEQFF
TGTGCCAGCAGCCCAGACTTTAGCGGGAGCTCCTACAATGAGCAGTTCTTC
>TRBJ2-3|-|-|TRBV25-1
CASSDIGREASDTQYF
TGTGCCAGCAGTGATATAGGCAGGGAAGCTTCAGATACGCAGTATTTT
>TRBJ1-1|-|-|TRBV30
CAWSHQGLNTEAFF
TGTGCCTGGAGTCATCAGGGGCTGAACACTGAAGCTTTCTTT
>TRBJ1-4|once|-|TRBV7-9
CASSRGTVGTNEKLFF
TGTGCCAGCAGCAGAGGAACGGTTGGAACTAATGAAAAACTGTTTTTT
>TRBJ2-1|once|TRBD1|TRBV4-1
CASSPFPDRGPYNEQFF
TGCGCCAGCAGCCCTTTCCCCGACAGGGGGCCCTACAATGAGCAGTTCTTC
>TRBJ2-4|-|-|TRBV19
CASSKAGSVGIQYF
TGTGCCAGTAGTAAGGCGGGGTCGGTGGGCATTCAGTACTTC
>TRBJ1-3|-|-|TRBV5-1
CASSFTGSGNTIYF
TGCGCCAGCAGCTTCACAGGGAGCGGAAACACCATATATTTT
>TRBJ2-6|-|TRBD1|TRBV28
CASSSADRVGSGANVLTF
TGTGCCAGCAGTTCTGCGGACAGGGTGGGCTCTGGAGCCAACGTCCTGACTTTC
>TRBJ1-1|-|TRBD1|TRBV6-5
CASRQGAITEAFF
TGTGCCAGCAGGCAGGGGGCTATCACTGAAGCTTTCTTT
>TRBJ1-1|-|-|TRBV7-9
CASSPRQAEAFF
TGTGCCAGCAGCCCTCGACAGGCGGAAGCTTTCTTT
>TRBJ2-7|-|TRBD2|TRBV27
CASSSSGTSGYEQYF
TGTGCCAGCAGTTCCTCAGGGACTAGCGGCTACGAGCAGTACTTC
>TRBJ2-7|once|TRBD2|TRBV29-1
CSVRALAGAPYEQYF
TGCAGCGTTAGGGCCCTAGCGGGAGCTCCCTACGAGCAGTACTTC
>TRBJ1-1|-|-|TRBV6-1
CASVGGSAEAFF
TGTGCCAGCGTTGGGGGGAGCGCTGAAGCTTTCTTT
>TRBJ1-6|few|TRBD1|TRBV6-5
CASSYARQGQTYPVHF
TGTGCCAGCAGTTACGCCAGACAGGGCCAGACCTACCCCGTCCACTTT
>TRBJ2-1|-|TRBD2|TRBV2
CASRGGTINYNEQFF
TGTGCCAGCAGGGGGGGGACTATAAATTACAATGAGCAGTTCTTC
>TRBJ1-2|-|TRBD1|TRBV7-3
CASRSGTGEYGYTF
TGTGCCAGCAGGTCCGGGACAGGGGAGTATGGCTACACCTTC
>TRBJ1-6|-|TRBD1|TRBV5-6
CASSLARTGRNSPLHF
TGTGCCAGCAGCTTGGCGCGGACAGGGAGGAATTCACCCCTCCACTTT
>TRBJ1-2|once|TRBD1|TRBV11-3
CASSLARGDYGYTF
TGTGCCAGCAGCCTCGCCAGGGGGGACTATGGCTACACCTTC
>TRBJ1-1|once|-|TRBV6-5
CASSYGRGTEAFF
TGTGCCAGCAGTTACGGTCGGGGCACTGAAGCTTTCTTT
>TRBJ2-7|-|TRBD1|TRBV29-1
CSVFDRVGEQYF
TGCAGCGTTTTCGACAGGGTGGGAGAGCAGTACTTC
>TRBJ2-1|-|TRBD2|TRBV7-6
CASSGLANNEQFF
TGTGCCAGCAGCGGACTAGCGAACAATGAGCAGTTCTTC
>TRBJ2-2|-|TRBD2|TRBV9
CASSVVASGGLRDTGELFF
TGTGCCAGCAGCGTAGTCGCTAGCGGGGGCCTCCGGGACACCGGGGAGCTGTTTTTT
>TRBJ1-1|-|TRBD1|TRBV6-6
CASSYLGTGSSTEAFF
TGTGCCAGCAGTTACTTGGGGACAGGGAGTAGCACTGAAGCTTTCTTT
>TRBJ1-1|-|TRBD1|TRBV18
CASSPGQGRSEAFF
TGTGCCAGCTCACCGGGACAGGGAAGGTCTGAAGCTTTCTTT
>TRBJ1-1|-|-|TRBV19
CASAPKGANTEAFF
TGTGCCTCCGCTCCTAAAGGGGCAAACACTGAAGCTTTCTTT
>TRBJ2-7|once|TRBD1|TRBV30
CALGTGTGFDEQYF
TGTGCCTTAGGTACCGGGACAGGGTTCGACGAGCAGTACTTC
>TRBJ2-7|-|-|TRBV30
CAWKSNSHEQYF
TGTGCCTGGAAATCTAACTCCCACGAGCAGTACTTC
>TRBJ2-7|once|-|TRBV6-5
CASTVASVSYEQYF
TGTGCCAGCACGGTCGCTAGCGTCTCCTACGAGCAGTACTTC
>TRBJ2-5|-|-|TRBV5-4
CASSLGLAGAEETQYF
TGTGCCAGCAGCTTGGGGCTGGCAGGGGCTGAAGAGACCCAGTACTTC
>TRBJ1-3|-|TRBD1|TRBV28
CASSPTGTPGNTIYF
TGTGCCAGCAGTCCGACAGGGACCCCTGGAAACACCATATATTTT
>TRBJ2-7|-|TRBD1|TRBV7-7
CASSLETGGGYEQYF
TGTGCCAGCAGCTTAGAGACAGGGGGTGGCTACGAGCAGTACTTC
>TRBJ2-1|-|-|TRBV21-1
CASSMRLAGQGNEQFF
TGTGCCAGCAGCATGAGACTAGCGGGACAGGGCAATGAGCAGTTCTTC
>TRBJ1-2|-|-|TRBV13
CASSLTQGGGYGYTF
TGTGCCAGCAGCTTAACACAGGGTGGAGGCTATGGCTACACCTTC
>TRBJ1-3|-|-|TRBV6-6
CASSYSAGSGNTIYF
TGTGCCAGCAGTTACTCGGCGGGGTCTGGAAACACCATATATTTT
>TRBJ1-2|-|-|TRBV2
CASGEGFYGYTF
TGTGCCAGCGGGGAGGGGTTTTATGGCTACACCTTC
>TRBJ2-7|-|-|TRBV19
CASSAKRGSQSSYEQYF
TGTGCCAGTAGTGCTAAGAGGGGGTCGCAAAGCTCCTACGAGCAGTACTTC
>TRBJ1-2|-|-|TRBV30
CAWSDRYGYTF
TGTGCCTGGAGTGATCGCTATGGCTACACCTTC
>TRBJ2-7|-|TRBD1|TRBV5-3
CARSVWTGVYEQYF
TGTGCCAGAAGCGTATGGACAGGGGTCTACGAGCAGTACTTC
>TRBJ2-7|-|-|TRBV18
CASSPTKGVSYEQYF
TGTGCCAGCTCCCCAACGAAAGGGGTTTCCTACGAGCAGTACTTC
>TRBJ2-1|-|-|TRBV7-9
CASSSVTGGSNHEQFF
TGTGCCAGCAGCTCGGTCACGGGTGGGAGTAACCATGAGCAGTTCTTC
>TRBJ1-1|-|-|TRBV30
CAWRAGKNRYTEAFF
TGTGCCTGGAGGGCAGGGAAAAACCGGTACACTGAAGCTTTCTTT
>TRBJ1-1|-|-|TRBV18
CASSFSRELNTEAFF
TGTGCCAGCTCATTCTCCAGGGAACTGAACACTGAAGCTTTCTTT